Sequencing of this T cell receptor (beta chain) was carried out in a study of shared clonotypes between healthy human individuals. In the study overall: Aged between 18 and 49, the donors were a couple of women and three men. Whole-study results and caveats: Relative to clonotypes present in all four donors, those not shared had lower generation probabilities. The sharing of approximately 4.6% of naive CD4 clonotypes was seen across several donors.

V dropped 6 bases and J dropped 1 base, with 12 bases sitting between them. Germline-derived CDR1 and CDR2 are MDHEN and SYDVKM. CDR3 length: 14 amino acids. To note about this clone: Its antigen is unknown.

Naive CD8 cells lacked CD45RO and underwent positive selection for CCR7, leaving out terminally differentiated effector memory CD45RA+ cells. The protocol was immunoSEQ multiplex PCR, while the TCRdb copy is restricted to in-frame clones and leaves out a portion. The profile shows about 2 million clones, about 95% of them singletons. Material: naive CD8+ T cells sorted from blood. V gene TRBV28 combines with J gene TRBJ1-1, with D unresolved. This TCR was sampled from a man younger than 30 in good health. The CDR3 sequence is CASSWEGWNTEAFF. CDR3 bases: TGTGCCAGCAGCTGGGAGGGCTGGAACACTGAAGCTTTCTTT.